The clone carrying this TCR beta chain was counted at least ten times. Its antigen is not known. V dropped 5 bases and J dropped 0 bases, with 7 bases sitting between them. Germline loops: CDR1 DFQATT, CDR2 SNEGSKA (reference sequence). This CDR3 is built from 13 residues. Study-level points and caveats: Tumor memory CD4+ T cell TCR gene usage was found to cluster with blood and lymph node memory CD4+ cells and with lymph node naive CD4+ cells. Greatest tumor Treg TCR overlap was with tumor naive CD4+ cells.

After constant-region reverse-primer amplification, full-length variable regions underwent semi-nested PCR with Nested Universal Primer A. TCRdb re-analysed the 5' RACE reads in MiXCR, keeping a single row per CDR3 protein. The profile covers tens of thousands of distinct CDR3 sequences, with 28% appearing a single time and approximately 3% taken by the ten largest. This sequence originates from a female donor with breast cancer. The specimen was tumor-infiltrating memory CD4+ T cells sorted from the breast tumor. Subset here: memory CD4+ T cells, CD4+CD45RO+CD25-. The J gene is TRBJ1-4, the V gene TRBV20-1; weak D call: TRBD1 (5 bases). CDR3: CSASTATNEKLFF. The CDR3 bases are TGCAGTGCTTCGACAGCAACTAATGAAAAACTGTTTTTT.